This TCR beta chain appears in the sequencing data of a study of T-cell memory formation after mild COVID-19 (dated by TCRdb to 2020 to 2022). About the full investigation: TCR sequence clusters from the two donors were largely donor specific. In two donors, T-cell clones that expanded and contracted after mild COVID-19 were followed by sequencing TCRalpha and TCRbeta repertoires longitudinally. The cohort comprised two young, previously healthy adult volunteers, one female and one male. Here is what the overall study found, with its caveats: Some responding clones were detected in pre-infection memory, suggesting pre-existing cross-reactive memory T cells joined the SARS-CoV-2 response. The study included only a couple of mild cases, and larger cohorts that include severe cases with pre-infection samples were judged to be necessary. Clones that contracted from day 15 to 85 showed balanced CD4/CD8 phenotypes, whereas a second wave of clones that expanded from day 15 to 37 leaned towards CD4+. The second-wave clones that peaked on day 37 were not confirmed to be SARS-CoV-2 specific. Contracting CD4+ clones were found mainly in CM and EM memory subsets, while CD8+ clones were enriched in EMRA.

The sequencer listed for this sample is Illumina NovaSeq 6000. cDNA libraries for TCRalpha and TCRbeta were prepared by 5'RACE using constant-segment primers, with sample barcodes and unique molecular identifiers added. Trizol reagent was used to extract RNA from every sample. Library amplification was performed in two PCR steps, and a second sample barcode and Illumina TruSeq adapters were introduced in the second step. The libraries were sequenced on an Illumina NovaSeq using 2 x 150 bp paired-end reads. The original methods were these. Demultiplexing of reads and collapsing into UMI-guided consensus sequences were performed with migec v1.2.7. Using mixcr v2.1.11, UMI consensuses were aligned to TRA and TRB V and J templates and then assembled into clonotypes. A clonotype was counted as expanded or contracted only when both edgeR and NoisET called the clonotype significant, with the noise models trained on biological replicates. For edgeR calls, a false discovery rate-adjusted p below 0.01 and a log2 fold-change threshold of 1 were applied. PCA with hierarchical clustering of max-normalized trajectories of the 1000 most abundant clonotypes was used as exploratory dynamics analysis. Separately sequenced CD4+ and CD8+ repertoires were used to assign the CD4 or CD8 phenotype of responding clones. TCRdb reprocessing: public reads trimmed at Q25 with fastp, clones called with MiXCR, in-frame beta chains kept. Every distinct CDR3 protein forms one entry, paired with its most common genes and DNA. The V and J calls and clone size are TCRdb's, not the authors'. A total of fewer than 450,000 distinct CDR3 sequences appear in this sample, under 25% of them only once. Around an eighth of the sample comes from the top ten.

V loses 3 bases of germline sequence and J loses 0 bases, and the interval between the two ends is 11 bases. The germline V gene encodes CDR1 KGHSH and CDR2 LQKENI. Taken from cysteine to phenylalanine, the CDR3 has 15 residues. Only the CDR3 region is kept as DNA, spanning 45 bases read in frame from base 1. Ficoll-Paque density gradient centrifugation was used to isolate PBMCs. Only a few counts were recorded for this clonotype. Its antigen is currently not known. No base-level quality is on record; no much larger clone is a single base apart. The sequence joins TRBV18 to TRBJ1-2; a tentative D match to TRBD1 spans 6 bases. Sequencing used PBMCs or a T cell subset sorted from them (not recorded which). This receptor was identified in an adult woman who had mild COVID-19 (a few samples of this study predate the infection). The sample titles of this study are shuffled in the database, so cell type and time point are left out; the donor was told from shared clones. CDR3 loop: CASSPGTPANYGYTF. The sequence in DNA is TGTGCCAGCTCACCGGGGACACCCGCTAACTATGGCTACACCTTC.